These 17 T cell receptor beta chains share one sample of origin, sequenced in a study of blood T cell repertoires in COVID-19 (dated by TCRdb to the early 2020s). To prepare the library, the immunoSEQ multiplex PCR assay was applied. Entries here come from immuneACCESS through TCRdb and include only in-frame sequences with V and J called. Some clones fail to appear in such tables; in the studies checked, an unresolved V gene covers under half of the shortfall, and the cause of the remainder is unknown. The table for this sample lists about 260,000 clones; 88% of them were counted only once. Over 0.55% of the sample rests with the top ten. The sequenced material came from peripheral blood. These receptors originate from a human donor in a cohort sampled during active COVID-19.

The rearrangement links TRBV25-1 to TRBJ1-1; D ambiguous. Between the trimmed V and J ends, which lost 1 base and 3 bases, there was a span of 15 bases. The V gene's germline CDR1 is MGHDK and CDR2 SYGVNS. The CDR3 is 16 residues long. The CDR3: CASSESITSGDTEAFF. The CDR3 nucleotides are TGTGCCAGCAGTGAATCGATAACTTCCGGGGACACTGAAGCTTTCTTT.

The sample holds a few counts of this clone. The rearrangement links TRBV30 to TRBJ1-1; the D gene is possibly TRBD1 (6 bases). Germline-derived CDR1 and CDR2 are GTSNPN and SVGIG (reference sequence). The CDR3 is 16 amino acids. V was trimmed by 8 bases and J by 4 bases, leaving 26 bases between them. The CDR3 is CARDILTGKWCTEAFF. The DNA for the CDR3 is TGTGCCCGAGATATCTTAACAGGGAAGTGGTGCACTGAAGCTTTCTTT.

The gene calls are TRBV6-5 and TRBJ1-2; D possibly corresponds to TRBD1 (5 bases). Germline loops: CDR1 MNHEY, CDR2 SVGAGI. The length of the CDR3 is 13 residues. Trimming took off 7 bases at V and 8 bases at J, with 17 bases between the two ends. The CDR3, as DNA: TGTGCCAGCACCTACGGGGGGGTGAGGGGCTACACCTTC. Translating it yields CASTYGGVRGYTF.

The chain has TRBV4-1 and TRBJ1-4; 10 bases map to TRBD1. CDR1 and CDR2 from the germline V gene are MGHRA and YSYEKL. CDR3 size: 14 residues. Losses at the gene ends were 5 bases for V and 6 bases for J; bases not matched to a gene: 3. CDR3 region: CASSRTGGDEKLFF. CDR3 DNA sequence: TGCGCCAGCAGCAGGACAGGGGGGGATGAAAAACTGTTTTTT.

This chain connects TRBV7-9 to TRBJ1-6, with TRBD1 matching 9 bases. The CDR3 loop spans 14 amino acids. With 4 bases clipped from V and 6 bases from J, the junction kept 1 base outside the gene matches. CDR1 and CDR2 from the germline V gene are SEHNR and FQNEAQ (reference sequence). The CDR3 DNA follows: TGTGCCAGCAGCTCGACAGGGGGTAATTCACCCCTCCACTTT. The encoded protein is CASSSTGGNSPLHF.

The chain carries TRBV6-2 or TRBV6-3 and TRBJ2-1; TRBD2 matches 9 bases. The germline gives CDR1 MNHEY, CDR2 SVGEGT. Losses at the gene ends were 6 bases for V and 0 bases for J; bases not matched to a gene: 9. The CDR3 runs 17 residues. The CDR3, as DNA: TGTGCCAGCAGCCCCGGGCGGGGGGGGAGCTCCTACAATGAGCAGTTCTTC. Translation: CASSPGRGGSSYNEQFF.

This rearrangement joins TRBV13 to TRBJ1-1; D gene unclear. The CDR3 contains 12 residues. Germline CDR1 reads PRHDT; CDR2 reads FYEKMQ (reference sequence). The ends were cut back, 4 bases at V and 4 bases at J, with 7 bases in the middle. Written as DNA, the CDR3 is TGTGCCAGCAGCTCCCAGCGCACTGAAGCTTTCTTT. Its translation is CASSSQRTEAFF. Supplemented by reference TRBV13 and TRBJ1-1, the full variable domain reads AAGVIQSPRHLIKEKRETATLKCYPIPRHDTVYWYQQGPGQDPQFLISFYEKMQSDKGSIPDRFSAQQFSDYHSELNMSSLELGDSALYFCASSSQRTEAFFGQGTRLTVV.

The chain joins TRBV6-5 to TRBJ1-2; D is undetermined. The CDR3 totals 16 residues. V lost 2 bases and J lost 1, with 14 bases in between. CDR1 MNHEY and CDR2 SVGAGI come from the germline V gene. Here the CDR3 reads CASSYLSQAHNYGYTF. CDR3 nucleotide sequence: TGTGCCAGCAGTTACCTTAGCCAAGCACATAACTATGGCTACACCTTC.

The chain carries TRBV18 and TRBJ1-5; D might be TRBD1 (5 bases). Between the trimmed V and J ends, which lost 3 bases and 7 bases, there was a span of 10 bases. CDR3 length: 13 residues. The germline V gene encodes CDR1 KGHSH and CDR2 LQKENI. For the CDR3, the DNA is TGTGCCAGCTCACCGCGGGGGGACCAGCCCCAGCATTTT. Translating gives CASSPRGDQPQHF. Full variable domain (missing parts from reference TRBV18 and TRBJ1-5): NAGVMQNPRHLVRRRGQEARLRCSPMKGHSHVYWYRQLPEEGLKFMVYLQKENIIDESGMPKERFSAEFPKEGPSILRIQQVVRGDSAAYFCASSPRGDQPQHFGDGTRLSIL.

Written as DNA, the CDR3 is TGTGCCAGTAAACATCTGGACAGGGGGAACACTGAAGCTTTCTTT. It specifies CASKHLDRGNTEAFF. The rearrangement links TRBV19 to TRBJ1-1, with 9 nucleotides matching TRBD1. This CDR3 is built from 15 residues. CDR1 and CDR2 (germline): LNHDA, SQIVND (reference sequence). J gave up 1 base and V 7 bases, and 7 bases lay outside the gene matches.

V and J are TRBV27 and TRBJ1-2; the D is unclear. Germline-derived CDR1 and CDR2 are MNHEY and SMNVEV (reference sequence). The CDR3 sequence is 14 residues long. The V gene lost 4 bases and the J gene lost 4 bases, with 13 bases spanning the gap. CDR3 DNA: TGTGCCAGCAGTTATGGCCTGGGGAGCTATGGCTACACCTTC. Its translation: CASSYGLGSYGYTF.

The sample holds one count of this clone. The chain recombines TRBV19 with TRBJ1-1; tentative D call: TRBD1 (5 bases). The germline CDR1 and CDR2 sequences are LNHDA and SQIVND (reference sequence). The CDR3 is made up of 14 amino acids. V was shortened by 3 bases and J by 3 bases, with 11 bases between the two germline ends. CDR3 DNA: TGTGCCAGTAGTATGGGGGGAGCGGACACTGAAGCTTTCTTT. Translated: CASSMGGADTEAFF.

The chain employs TRBV6-5 and TRBJ1-6; D is undetermined. Per the germline V gene, CDR1 is MNHEY and CDR2 is SVGAGI. V lost 6 bases and J 6 bases, leaving 12 bases between the germline ends. The CDR3 runs to 14 residues. The DNA for the CDR3 is TGTGCCAGCAGCCCCTGGCCGGGTAATTCACCCCTCCACTTT. Translating gives CASSPWPGNSPLHF.

V is TRBV7-2 and J is TRBJ2-7; 7 bases map to TRBD1. The length of the CDR3 is 15 residues. CDR1 is SGHTA, CDR2 FQGNSA, per germline. V shed 5 bases and J 4 bases; nucleotides not matched to a gene: 11. CDR3 amino acids: CASSPRGGFGYEQYF. CDR3 nucleotide sequence: TGTGCCAGCAGCCCCCGAGGGGGCTTCGGGTACGAGCAGTACTTC.

CDR3 region: CASSLITAETQYF. The CDR3 nucleotides are TGTGCCAGCAGCTTAATCACCGCGGAGACCCAGTACTTC. The chain recombines TRBV7-8 with TRBJ2-5; no clear D gene. The CDR3 totals 13 residues. V lost 2 bases to trimming and J lost 5 bases, with 9 bases between them. Germline values: CDR1 SGHVS, CDR2 FQNEAQ. The full variable domain, in which reference TRBV7-8 and TRBJ2-5 provide the parts outside the CDR3, is GAGVSQSPRYKVAKRGQDVALRCDPISGHVSLFWYQQALGQGPEFLTYFQNEAQLDKSGLPSDRFFAERPEGSVSTLKIQRTQQEDSAVYLCASSLITAETQYFGPGTRLLVL.

A note on this clone: Other DNA sequences in this sample translate to the same CDR3. The chain combines TRBV28 with TRBJ2-7, with 10 nucleotides matching TRBD1. J was trimmed by 0 bases and V by 9 bases; bases with no gene match: 2. This CDR3 region has 13 residues. Germline CDR1 reads MDHEN; CDR2 reads SYDVKM. CDR3 region: CASRTGGSYEQYF. In nucleotides, the CDR3 is TGTGCCAGTAGGACAGGGGGCTCCTACGAGCAGTACTTC.

The chain recombines TRBV6-2 or TRBV6-3 with TRBJ2-5; 10 nucleotides line up with TRBD2. Germline lookup yields CDR1 MNHEY and CDR2 SVGEGT. The CDR3 is 17 amino acids. V gave up 5 bases and J gave up 2 bases; unmatched junction bases: 11. CDR3 in amino acids: CASSPGWLAGGQETQYF. CDR3 nucleotide sequence: TGTGCCAGCAGTCCGGGTTGGTTAGCGGGGGGACAAGAGACCCAGTACTTC.